This T cell receptor beta chain was retrieved from a study of T cells in Graves' hyperthyroidism and ophthalmopathy. Authors of the study amplified TCR beta CDR3 regions from RNA transcripts. Carried out on the TCR CDR3, a first-round RT-PCR used the HTBI primer set. TCRdb analysed the multiplex PCR reads with MiXCR anew, one entry per CDR3 protein. Counted here are 310,000 or so distinct CDR3 sequences, over 15% occurring once; the ten biggest clones make up just over 55%. Findings of the study overall: Blood shared most expanded thyroid clonotypes above 0.001.

In this sample, this clonotype turned up many times. The antigen is undetermined. The CDR3 runs to 14 residues. Trimming took 4 bases from V and 2 from J, leaving 10 bases between them. Germline values: CDR1 SNHLY, CDR2 FYNNEI. The chain combines TRBV2 with TRBJ2-3; D might be TRBD1 (5 bases). The source of this sequence is a woman aged 55-75 years with Graves' ophthalmopathy. Source material: blood. The CDR3 DNA reads TGTGCCAGCAGTGCACAGGCTTTCACAGATACGCAGTATTTT. This gives the protein CASSAQAFTDTQYF.